One and the same sample provided the 9 T cell receptor beta chains below, sequenced in a study of yellow fever vaccine responses in identical twins. From the RT-PCR reads, TCRdb called clonotypes with MiXCR, one entry per CDR3 protein. The repertoire includes 15,000 or so distinct CDR3 sequences, roughly 80% of them detected once, and under 2% sits in the top ten. This sample comprised T cells from blood (PBMCs), unsorted or a sorted subset (not recorded which), obtained before or after yellow fever vaccination (not recorded which). All receptors derive from a woman in her late teens or twenties who received the yellow fever vaccine.

The J gene is TRBJ2-3, the V gene TRBV29-1, with TRBD2 matching over 9 bases. V lost 7 bases and J lost 4; bases outside the gene matches: 24. Germline values: CDR1 SQVTM, CDR2 ANQGSEA. This CDR3 has 19 amino acids. The CDR3 is CSARTGLGAAGGGADTQYF. CDR3 DNA: TGCAGCGCCCGAACAGGGCTAGGGGCAGCGGGAGGTGGCGCAGATACGCAGTATTTT.

This clonotype was detected once. CDR3 nucleotide sequence: TGTGCCAGCACGGCTAGCGCGAGCTCCTACAATGAGCAGTTCTTC. This gives the protein CASTASASSYNEQFF. The rearrangement joins TRBV2 to TRBJ2-1; possible D gene TRBD2, 6 bases. Trimming stripped 7 bases from V and 0 bases from J, with 13 bases between. CDR3 size: 15 residues. CDR1 is SNHLY and CDR2 is FYNNEI in the germline V gene.

The rearrangement links TRBV7-4 to TRBJ1-1; maybe TRBD1 (6 bases). V was trimmed by 4 bases and J by 6 bases, leaving 18 bases between them. Germline-derived CDR1 and CDR2 are SGHVT and SQSDAQ. The CDR3 covers 15 residues. The chain's CDR3 is CASSSDRTEMAEAFF. In nucleotides, the CDR3 is TGTGCCAGCAGCTCAGATAGGACAGAAATGGCTGAAGCTTTCTTT.

The rearrangement links TRBV23-1 to TRBJ2-7, with D unclear. TRBV23-1 is flagged as an ORF with uncertain function. Trimming stripped 6 bases from V and 4 bases from J, with 10 bases between. The CDR3 runs to 12 residues. This chain's CDR3 is CASRKAFYEQYF. As DNA, the CDR3 is TGCGCCAGCAGGAAAGCCTTTTACGAGCAGTACTTC.

The chain employs TRBV29-1 and TRBJ1-1, with D possibly matching TRBD1 (6 bases). The V gene lost 0 bases and the J gene lost 0 bases, with 14 bases spanning the gap. The CDR3 consists of 16 residues. The germline gives CDR1 SQVTM, CDR2 ANQGSEA. The CDR3 coding sequence is TGCAGCGTTGAAGATCCCCGACAGGAGGTGAACACTGAAGCTTTCTTT. This encodes CSVEDPRQEVNTEAFF.

The chain is built from TRBV20-1 and TRBJ2-1; 7 bases line up with TRBD1. Losses at the gene ends were 5 bases for V and 8 bases for J; bases not matched to a gene: 6. This CDR3 is 12 amino acids long. Germline assignment: CDR1 DFQATT and CDR2 SNEGSKA (reference sequence). Written as DNA, the CDR3 is TGCAGTGCTGGTAAGACAGGGTATGAGCAGTTCTTC. Protein: CSAGKTGYEQFF.

The rearrangement joins TRBV29-1 to TRBJ2-1; the D call may be TRBD1 or TRBD2 (5 bases each). This CDR3 contains 15 residues. Trimming left V 3 bases short and J 0 bases short, with 12 bases between. Germline CDR1 is SQVTM and CDR2 is ANQGSEA. This CDR3 reads CSVDGLGGSYNEQFF. CDR3 nucleotides: TGCAGCGTTGATGGACTTGGGGGCTCCTACAATGAGCAGTTCTTC.

The chain combines TRBV6-5 with TRBJ2-1; TRBD2 matches 15 bases. This CDR3 spans 17 amino acids. With 4 bases clipped from V and 7 bases from J, the junction kept 8 bases outside the gene matches. Germline CDR1 and CDR2: MNHEY and SVGAGI. CDR3 amino acids: CASSSPSGLAGGNEQFF. The DNA for the CDR3 is TGTGCCAGCAGTTCACCATCCGGACTAGCGGGAGGGAATGAGCAGTTCTTC.

The chain couples TRBV20-1 to TRBJ2-7, with D perhaps given as TRBD1 or TRBD2 (5 bases each). V was clipped by 4 bases and J by 0 bases, with 16 bases between them. The CDR3 totals 15 residues. CDR1 is DFQATT and CDR2 is SNEGSKA in the germline V gene (reference sequence). For the CDR3, the DNA is TGCAGTGCTAAAATCCAGGGACGGAGCTCCTACGAGCAGTACTTC. It is translated as CSAKIQGRSSYEQYF.